In its sample, the clone carrying this T cell receptor beta chain was seen a few times. Generated by immunoSEQ multiplex PCR, the TCRdb table keeps only in-frame clones and is missing some. This table has around 13,000 clones, roughly three quarters appearing once. The CDR3 covers 14 residues. Germline lookup yields CDR1 SGHKS and CDR2 YYEKEE (reference sequence). With V trimmed by 7 bases and J by 4 bases, 10 bases remained unmatched. The source of the sample is a study of pediatric ulcerative colitis. During colonoscopy, one to two rectal pinch biopsies were collected. Sequenced: gut tissue. V is TRBV5-5 and J is TRBJ1-2; 7 bases line up with TRBD1. This sequence originates from a boy aged 5 to 17 who was a control in a study of pediatric ulcerative colitis. CDR3 sequence (DNA): TGTGCCAGCGTAGAACAGGGGCGTCGCTATGGCTACACCTTC. Protein sequence: CASVEQGRRYGYTF.